What follows describes a single TCR beta chain. Its recognized antigen is unknown. One base away there is no much larger clone; base qualities are not given. Other DNA sequences in this sample translate to the same CDR3. This sample is drawn from a study of beta chain features in type 1 diabetes (dated by TCRdb to the late 2010s). With regard to the full study: Mean age, gender distribution, total cell number and subset yield were not different between patients and healthy donors. A total of roughly 100 million sorted cells were examined across all samples, and RNA yield correlated strongly with the number of cells per subset. The study compared the TCRB repertoires of sorted circulating CD4+ T cell subsets in recently diagnosed type 1 diabetes patients with those in matched healthy donors. Regulatory and stem cell-like memory subsets were isolated from only 8 patients and about 8 healthy donors, whereas naive and central memory subsets came from all 30 or so donors. Study-wide conclusions, independent of this receptor: Fewer insertions and more nucleotide deletions at VDJ recombination sites were observed in patients with type 1 diabetes, implying thymic rearrangement abnormalities. Sequencing cDNA rather than genomic DNA could over-represent highly expressing activated cells, although activation and CD3 levels did not differ between groups. The naive, central memory and regulatory TCRB repertoires appeared to resemble one another more closely among patients than among healthy donors. Shorter templates might be favored by PCR, yet because patient and control samples were amplified and corrected together, any such skew would affect both groups equally. Because the HLA sub-analyses included only small numbers of individuals, any influence of HLA type on TCRB rearrangement was left unresolved. Type 1 diabetes patients showed a moderate but significant shortening of TCRB CDR3 length in all four CD4+ subsets.

A single peripheral blood draw of around 0.11 L on average was collected from each donor into heparinised tubes. Naive, central memory, regulatory and stem cell-like memory CD4+ T cells were sorted on a BD FACSAria II using a panel including CD45RO, CCR7, CD25, CD127, CD95 and CD27. All sorted populations exceeded 95% purity. Right away, PBMCs were isolated by Lymphoprep density gradient centrifugation and were stained directly, with no culture step. So that batch effects would be minimized, each experiment stained and sorted samples in pairs, pairing one healthy donor with one patient. The entire isolated RNA was reverse transcribed using the High Capacity cDNA Reverse Transcription Kit, and thus expressed TCRB transcripts were sequenced. Naive, central memory and regulatory T cell samples underwent deep immunoSEQ sequencing, averaging roughly 3.4 million total reads per sample. Sorted cells were lysed in RLT buffer, and RNA was extracted using DNase-treated RNeasy Micro or Mini kits according to cell number. To prevent cross-contamination, each cell subset was processed individually, whereas patient and healthy donor samples were processed jointly. The immunoSEQ multiplex PCR was used to amplify TCRB sequences from cDNA, generating 87-bp fragments that spanned the CDR3 region. Sequencing of the amplicons was performed on the Illumina HiSeq platform. Processing in the source paper ran as follows. PCR bias was corrected computationally using synthetic template baselines, and reads within Hamming distance 2 were collapsed, with unmergeable singletons discarded. Reads were aligned against IMGT so that V, D and J genes, CDR3 length and insertions or deletions at six rearrangement sites could be assigned. Clonotype counts were normalized to sorted cell number within each subset before computing true diversity and Gini coefficients with the tcR R package. The overlap coefficient, calculated on TCRB nucleotide sequences, was used to quantify repertoire sharing. The immuneACCESS repertoire file appears here via TCRdb, limited to in-frame rearrangements. These files lack a portion of the clones; in checked studies, under half of the deficit traces to unresolved V genes, and the cause of the others is not known. Clone size and V and J calls were adopted from that table, with D and trimming inferred from the DNA. The sample records around 250,000 clones, 25% to 35% of which are singletons. The ten largest clonotypes hold approximately 4% of the sample.

Its CDR3 holds 16 amino acids, cysteine through phenylalanine. Of all the DNA, just the CDR3 is kept, 48 bases in frame from base 1. V loses 0 bases, J loses 0 bases, and the germline ends lie 7 bases apart. Via the germline V gene, CDR1 is SGDLS and CDR2 YYNGEE. Sequencing input: central memory CD4+ T cells from blood. The TCR sequence derives from a man aged 25 to 45 in good health. The sequence joins TRBV9 to TRBJ2-6; the D gene is unclear. CDR3 protein: CASSVGHSSGANVLTF. The base sequence is TGTGCCAGCAGCGTAGGTCACAGCTCTGGGGCCAACGTCCTGACTTTC.